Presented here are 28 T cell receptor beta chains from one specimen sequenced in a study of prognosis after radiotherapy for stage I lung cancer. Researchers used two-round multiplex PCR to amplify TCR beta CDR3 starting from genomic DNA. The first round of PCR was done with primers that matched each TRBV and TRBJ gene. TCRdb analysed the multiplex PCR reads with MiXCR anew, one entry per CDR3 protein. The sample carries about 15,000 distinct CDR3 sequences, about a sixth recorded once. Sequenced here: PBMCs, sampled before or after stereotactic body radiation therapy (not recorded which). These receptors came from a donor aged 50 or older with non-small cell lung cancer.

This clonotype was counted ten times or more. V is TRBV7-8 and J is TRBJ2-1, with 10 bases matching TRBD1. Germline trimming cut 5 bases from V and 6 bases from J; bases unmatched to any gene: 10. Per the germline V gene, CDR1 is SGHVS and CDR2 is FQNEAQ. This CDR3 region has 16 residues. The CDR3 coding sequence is TGTGCCAGCAGCCAGTTCCTCGACAGGGGGCGCAATGAGCAGTTCTTC. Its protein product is CASSQFLDRGRNEQFF. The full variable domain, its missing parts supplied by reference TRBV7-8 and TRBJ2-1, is GAGVSQSPRYKVAKRGQDVALRCDPISGHVSLFWYQQALGQGPEFLTYFQNEAQLDKSGLPSDRFFAERPEGSVSTLKIQRTQQEDSAVYLCASSQFLDRGRNEQFFGPGTRLTVL.

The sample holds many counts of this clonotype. CDR3 coding DNA: TGTGCCAGCAGTTTAGATAAACTTTCCCTCCACTTT. This sequence encodes CASSLDKLSLHF. The V gene is TRBV12-3 or TRBV12-4, the J gene TRBJ1-6; D call uncertain. The V gene lost 1 base and the J gene lost 14 bases, with 9 bases spanning the gap. The CDR3 loop spans 12 amino acids.

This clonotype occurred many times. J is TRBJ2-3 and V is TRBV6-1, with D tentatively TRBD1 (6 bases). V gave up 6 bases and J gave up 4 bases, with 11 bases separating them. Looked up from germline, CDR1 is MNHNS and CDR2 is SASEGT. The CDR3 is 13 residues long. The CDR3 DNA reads TGTGCCAGCAGGAACCAGGGGTCAGATACGCAGTATTTT. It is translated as CASRNQGSDTQYF.

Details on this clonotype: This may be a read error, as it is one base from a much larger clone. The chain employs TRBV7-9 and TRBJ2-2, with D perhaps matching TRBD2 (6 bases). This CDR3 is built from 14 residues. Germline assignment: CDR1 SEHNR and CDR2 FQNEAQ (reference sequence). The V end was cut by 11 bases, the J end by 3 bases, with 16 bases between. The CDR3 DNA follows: TGTGCCGCGAACGGGGGAGCCTACACCGGGGAGCTGTTTTTT. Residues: CAANGGAYTGELFF.

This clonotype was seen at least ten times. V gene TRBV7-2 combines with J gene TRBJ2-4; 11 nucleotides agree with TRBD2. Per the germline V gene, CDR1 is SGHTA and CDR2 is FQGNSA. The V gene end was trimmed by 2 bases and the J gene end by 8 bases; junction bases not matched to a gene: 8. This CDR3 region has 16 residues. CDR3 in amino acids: CASSLIAGGEWDIQYF. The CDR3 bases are TGTGCCAGCAGCTTAATAGCGGGGGGGGAGTGGGACATTCAGTACTTC.

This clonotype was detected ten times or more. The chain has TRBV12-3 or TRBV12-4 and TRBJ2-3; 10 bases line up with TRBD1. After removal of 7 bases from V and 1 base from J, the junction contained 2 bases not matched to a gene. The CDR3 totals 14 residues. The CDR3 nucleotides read TGTGCCAGCATGGGGACAGGGGGCACAGATACGCAGTATTTT. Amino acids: CASMGTGGTDTQYF.

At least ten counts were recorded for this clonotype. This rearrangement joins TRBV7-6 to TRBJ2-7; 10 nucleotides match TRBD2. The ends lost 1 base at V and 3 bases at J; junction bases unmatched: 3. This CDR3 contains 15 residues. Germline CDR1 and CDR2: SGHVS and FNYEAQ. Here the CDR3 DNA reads TGTGCCAGCAGCTTAGAAGCGGGAGGGGTCTACGAGCAGTACTTC. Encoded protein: CASSLEAGGVYEQYF.

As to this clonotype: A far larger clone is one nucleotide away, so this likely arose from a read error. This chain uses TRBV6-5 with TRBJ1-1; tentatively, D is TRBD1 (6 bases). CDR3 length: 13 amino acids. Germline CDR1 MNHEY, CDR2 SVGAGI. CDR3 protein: CASSYQVRGRALF. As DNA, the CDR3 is TGTGCCAGCAGTTACCAGGTACGGGGGCGAGCTCTCTTT.

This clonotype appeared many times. CDR3 region: CASSIVYRRAKNIQYF. The CDR3 DNA reads TGTGCCAGTAGTATAGTGTACAGAAGAGCCAAAAACATTCAGTACTTC. V gene TRBV19 combines with J gene TRBJ2-4; D gene ambiguous. With 1 base removed from V and 0 bases from J, the gap between germline ends came to 10 bases. The CDR3 extends over 16 amino acids. Germline CDR1 LNHDA, CDR2 SQIVND (reference sequence).

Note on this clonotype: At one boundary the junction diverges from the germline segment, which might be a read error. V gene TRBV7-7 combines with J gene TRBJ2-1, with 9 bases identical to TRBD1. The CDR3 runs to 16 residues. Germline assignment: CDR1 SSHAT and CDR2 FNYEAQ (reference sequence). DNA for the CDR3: TGTGCCAGCAACTTAGACGGGACAGGGCACAACAATGAGCAGTTCTTC. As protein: CASNLDGTGHNNEQFF. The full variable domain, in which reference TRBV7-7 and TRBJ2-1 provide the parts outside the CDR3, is GAGVSQSPRYKVTKRGQDVTLRCDPISSHATLYWYQQALGQGPEFLTYFNYEAQPDKSGLPSDRFSAERPEGSISTLTIQRTEQRDSAMYRCASNLDGTGHNNEQFFGPGTRLTVL.

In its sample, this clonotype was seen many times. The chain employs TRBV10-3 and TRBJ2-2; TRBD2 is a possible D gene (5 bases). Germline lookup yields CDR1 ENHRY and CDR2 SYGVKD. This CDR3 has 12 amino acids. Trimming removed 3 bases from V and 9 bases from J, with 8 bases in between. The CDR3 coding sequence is TGTGCCATCAGTGAAAACGGGAGGGAGCTGTTTTTT. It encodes CAISENGRELFF.

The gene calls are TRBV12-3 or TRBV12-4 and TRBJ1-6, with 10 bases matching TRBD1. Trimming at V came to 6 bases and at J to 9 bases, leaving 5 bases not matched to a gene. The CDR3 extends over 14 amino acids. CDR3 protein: CASRRDRGTSPLHF. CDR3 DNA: TGTGCCAGCAGGCGGGACAGGGGAACTTCACCCCTCCACTTT.

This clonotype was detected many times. The CDR3: CASSSQYPEAFF. In nucleotides, the CDR3 is TGTGCCAGCAGCTCCCAGTACCCTGAAGCTTTCTTT. This chain connects TRBV6-1 to TRBJ1-1; D is ambiguous. Trimming left V 6 bases short and J 6 bases short, with 11 bases between. The CDR3 contains 12 residues. The germline V gene encodes CDR1 MNHNS and CDR2 SASEGT.

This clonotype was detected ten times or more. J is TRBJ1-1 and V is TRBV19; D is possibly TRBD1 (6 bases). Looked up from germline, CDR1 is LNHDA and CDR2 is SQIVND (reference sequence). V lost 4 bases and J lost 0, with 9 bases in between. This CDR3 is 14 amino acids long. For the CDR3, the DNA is TGTGCCAGTAGTACACAGGGTCTGAACACTGAAGCTTTCTTT. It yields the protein CASSTQGLNTEAFF.

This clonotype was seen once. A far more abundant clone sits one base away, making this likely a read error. CDR3 loop: CASRTLPRRDPGRAEQYF. CDR3 nucleotide sequence: TGTGCCAGCAGAACTTTACCCCGCCGGGACCCAGGCCGAGCTGAGCAGTACTTC. The chain employs TRBV7-2 and TRBJ2-7; perhaps D is TRBD1 or TRBD2 (5 bases each). The V end was cut by 6 bases, the J end by 7 bases, with 31 bases between. This CDR3 has 18 residues. CDR1 is SGHTA, CDR2 FQGNSA, per germline.

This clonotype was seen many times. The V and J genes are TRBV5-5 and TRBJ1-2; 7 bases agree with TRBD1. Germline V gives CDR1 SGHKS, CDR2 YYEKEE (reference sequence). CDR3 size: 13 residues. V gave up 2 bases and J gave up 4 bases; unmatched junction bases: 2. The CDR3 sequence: CASSLGDSYGYTF. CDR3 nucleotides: TGTGCCAGCAGCTTAGGGGACAGCTATGGCTACACCTTC.

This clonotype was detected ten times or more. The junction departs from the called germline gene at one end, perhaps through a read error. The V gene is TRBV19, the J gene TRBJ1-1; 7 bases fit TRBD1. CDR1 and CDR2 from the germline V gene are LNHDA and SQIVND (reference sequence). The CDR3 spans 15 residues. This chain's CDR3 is CASSSGQASYTEASF. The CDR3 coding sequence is TGTGCCAGTAGTAGCGGACAGGCCTCGTACACTGAAGCTTCCTTT. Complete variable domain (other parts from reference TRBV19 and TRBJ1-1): DGGITQSPKYLFRKEGQNVTLSCEQNLNHDAMYWYRQDPGQGLRLIYYSQIVNDFQKGDIAEGYSVSREKKESFPLTVTSAQKNPTAFYLCASSSGQASYTEASFGQGTRLTVV.

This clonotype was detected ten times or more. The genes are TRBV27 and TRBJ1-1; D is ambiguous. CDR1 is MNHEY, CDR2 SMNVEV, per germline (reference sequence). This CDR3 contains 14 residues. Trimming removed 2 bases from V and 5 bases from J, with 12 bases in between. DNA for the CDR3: TGTGCCAGCAGTTTAGTAGGTGTCGGTACTGAAGCTTTCTTT. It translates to CASSLVGVGTEAFF.

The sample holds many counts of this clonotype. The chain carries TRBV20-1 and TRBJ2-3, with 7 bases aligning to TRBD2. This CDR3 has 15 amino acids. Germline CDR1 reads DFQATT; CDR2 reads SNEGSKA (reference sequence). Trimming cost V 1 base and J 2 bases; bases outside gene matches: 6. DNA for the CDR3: TGCAGTGCTAGAGTGGCTAGCGGTTACACAGATACGCAGTATTTT. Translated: CSARVASGYTDTQYF.

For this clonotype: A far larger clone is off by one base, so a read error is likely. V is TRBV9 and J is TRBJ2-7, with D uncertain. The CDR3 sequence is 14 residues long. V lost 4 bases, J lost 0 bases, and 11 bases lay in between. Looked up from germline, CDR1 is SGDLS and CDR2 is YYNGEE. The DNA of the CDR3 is TGTGCCAGCAGCTTAGAGTGGCTCTCCTACGAGCAGTACTTC. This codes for CASSLEWLSYEQYF.

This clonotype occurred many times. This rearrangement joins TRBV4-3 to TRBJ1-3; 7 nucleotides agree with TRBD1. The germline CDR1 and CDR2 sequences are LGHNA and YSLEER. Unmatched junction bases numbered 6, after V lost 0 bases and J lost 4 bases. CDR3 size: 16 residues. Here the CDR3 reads CASSQEQGGLGNTIYF. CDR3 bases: TGCGCCAGCAGCCAAGAGCAGGGGGGGTTAGGAAACACCATATATTTT.

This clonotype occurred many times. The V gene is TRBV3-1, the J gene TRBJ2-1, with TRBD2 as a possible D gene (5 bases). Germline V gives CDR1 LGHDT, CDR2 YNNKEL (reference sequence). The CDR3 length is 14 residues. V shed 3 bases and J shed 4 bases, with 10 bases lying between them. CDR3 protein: CASSHHSGYNEQFF. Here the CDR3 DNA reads TGTGCCAGCAGCCATCACAGCGGTTACAATGAGCAGTTCTTC.

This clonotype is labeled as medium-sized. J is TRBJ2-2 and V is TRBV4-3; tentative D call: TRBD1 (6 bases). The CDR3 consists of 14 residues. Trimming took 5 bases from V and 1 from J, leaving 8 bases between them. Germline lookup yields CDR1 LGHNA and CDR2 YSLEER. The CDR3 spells CASSEDRNTGELFF. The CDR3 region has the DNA TGCGCCAGCAGCGAGGACAGGAACACCGGGGAGCTGTTTTTT.

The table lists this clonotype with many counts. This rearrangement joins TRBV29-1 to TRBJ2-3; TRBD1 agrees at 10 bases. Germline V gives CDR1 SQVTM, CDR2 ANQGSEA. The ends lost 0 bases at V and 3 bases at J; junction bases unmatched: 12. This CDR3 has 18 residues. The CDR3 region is CSVEDDGLDRGWTDTQYF. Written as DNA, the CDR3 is TGCAGCGTTGAAGATGACGGCTTGGACAGGGGGTGGACAGATACGCAGTATTTT.

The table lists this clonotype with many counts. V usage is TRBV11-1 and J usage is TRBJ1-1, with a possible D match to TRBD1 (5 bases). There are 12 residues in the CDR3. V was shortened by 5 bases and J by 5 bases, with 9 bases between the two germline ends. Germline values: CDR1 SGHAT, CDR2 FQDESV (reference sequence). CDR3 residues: CASSLTGTEAFF. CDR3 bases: TGTGCCAGCAGCCTTACAGGAACTGAAGCTTTCTTT.

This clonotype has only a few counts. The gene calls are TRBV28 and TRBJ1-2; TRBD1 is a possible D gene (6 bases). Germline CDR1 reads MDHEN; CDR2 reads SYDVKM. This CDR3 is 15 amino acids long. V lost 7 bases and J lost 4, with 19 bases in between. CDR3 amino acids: CASNSRQDFVYGYTF. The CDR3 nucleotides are TGTGCCAGCAATTCTAGACAGGACTTCGTCTATGGCTACACCTTC.

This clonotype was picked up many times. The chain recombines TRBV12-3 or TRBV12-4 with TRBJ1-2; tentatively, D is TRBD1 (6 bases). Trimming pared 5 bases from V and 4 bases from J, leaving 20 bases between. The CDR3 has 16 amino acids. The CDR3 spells CASSGNRQVGSYGYTF. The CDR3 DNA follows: TGTGCCAGCAGTGGGAACAGACAGGTGGGATCCTATGGCTACACCTTC.

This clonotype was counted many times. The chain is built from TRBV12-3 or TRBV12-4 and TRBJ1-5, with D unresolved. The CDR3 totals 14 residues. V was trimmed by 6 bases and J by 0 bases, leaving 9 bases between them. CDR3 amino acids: CASSRRNSNQPQHF. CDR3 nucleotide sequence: TGTGCCAGCAGCCGCAGAAATAGCAATCAGCCCCAGCATTTT.